Presented here are 29 T cell receptor beta chains from one specimen sequenced in a study of chemoradiotherapy in HPV16-positive cancers. The protocol was immunoSEQ multiplex PCR, while the TCRdb copy is restricted to in-frame clones and leaves out a portion. The data hold 2,500 to 3,000 clones, with 85% observed a single time. The specimen comprised blood, sampled from a patient who underwent chemoradiotherapy. The receptors here all came from a human donor with HPV-associated anogenital cancer.

DNA for the CDR3: TGTGCCAGCATTAGCGGAGGGTCGGACGAGCAGTACTTC. Translation gives CASISGGSDEQYF. The genes are TRBV6-6 and TRBJ2-7; a weak D match, TRBD2 (6 bases). The germline V and J ends were trimmed by 7 bases and 5 bases, with 15 bases remaining between them. Germline CDR1 and CDR2: MNHNY and SVGAGI (reference sequence). The CDR3 extends over 13 amino acids.

This clone was seen a single time. The chain combines TRBV29-1 with TRBJ2-3; D unresolved. Between the trimmed V and J ends, which lost 7 bases and 6 bases, there was a span of 8 bases. The CDR3 sequence is 10 residues long. CDR1 and CDR2 from the germline V gene are SQVTM and ANQGSEA. The CDR3 spells CSAKEDTQYF. Written as DNA, the CDR3 is TGCAGCGCCAAGGAGGATACGCAGTATTTT.

J is TRBJ1-2 and V is TRBV15; a weak D match, TRBD1 (5 bases). Trimming removed 0 bases from V and 4 bases from J, with 18 bases in between. CDR1 and CDR2 from the germline V gene are LNHNV and YYDKDF (reference sequence). The CDR3 sequence is 17 residues long. This CDR3 reads CATSRDRLQGGGYGYTF. Here the CDR3 DNA reads TGTGCCACCAGCAGAGACCGACTCCAGGGAGGAGGCTATGGCTACACCTTC.

The chain joins TRBV6-1 to TRBJ1-1; D is ambiguous. This CDR3 contains 15 residues. CDR1 and CDR2 (germline): MNHNS, SASEGT. The ends were cut back, 2 bases at V and 1 base at J, with 11 bases in the middle. The CDR3 region is CASSELSSGNTEAFF. In DNA, the CDR3 is TGTGCCAGCAGTGAACTTTCTTCAGGGAACACTGAAGCTTTCTTT.

The chain uses TRBV30 and TRBJ1-1, with unresolved D. The CDR3 has 13 amino acids. Germline V gene sequence: CDR1 GTSNPN, CDR2 SVGIG (reference sequence). Trimming left V 7 bases short and J 5 bases short, with 17 bases between. Here the CDR3 DNA reads TGTGCCTCTCAAAAGGTTCAGGAAACTGAAGCTTTCTTT. It is translated as CASQKVQETEAFF.

J is TRBJ1-2 and V is TRBV30; D call uncertain. CDR3 length: 15 amino acids. Trimming stripped 3 bases from V and 4 bases from J, with 18 bases between. Germline CDR1 GTSNPN, CDR2 SVGIG (reference sequence). CDR3 bases: TGTGCCTGGAGGACGTTCCCACAAGGCGGCTATGGCTACACCTTC. This encodes CAWRTFPQGGYGYTF.

The count of this clone is one. The chain employs TRBV29-1 and TRBJ2-1; 8 bases line up with TRBD1. Losses at the gene ends were 6 bases for V and 9 bases for J; bases not matched to a gene: 10. The CDR3 is 13 amino acids. The germline CDR1 and CDR2 sequences are SQVTM and ANQGSEA. The CDR3 bases are TGCAGCGTAAAGGACAGGGAACATACTGAGCAGTTCTTC. Encoded protein: CSVKDREHTEQFF.

V gene TRBV18 combines with J gene TRBJ2-1, with 10 bases matching TRBD1. This CDR3 has 18 residues. CDR1 is KGHSH and CDR2 is LQKENI in the germline V gene. J gave up 4 bases and V 2 bases, and 11 bases lay outside the gene matches. The CDR3 DNA reads TGTGCCAGCTCACCAGGGGGTTCGGACAGGGGGAGATACAATGAGCAGTTCTTC. Translated, it gives CASSPGGSDRGRYNEQFF.

The V gene is TRBV30, the J gene TRBJ1-5; 7 bases line up with TRBD1. Germline CDR1 and CDR2: GTSNPN and SVGIG (reference sequence). The CDR3 totals 13 residues. The V gene end was trimmed by 5 bases and the J gene end by 4 bases; junction bases not matched to a gene: 5. As DNA, the CDR3 is TGTGCCTGGGGGGACAGACCTAATCAGCCCCAGCATTTT. Translating it yields CAWGDRPNQPQHF. The full variable domain, with the rest looked up from reference TRBV30 and TRBJ1-5, is SQTIHQWPATLVQPVGSPLSLECTVEGTSNPNLYWYRQAAGRGLQLLFYSVGIGQISSEVPQNLSASRPQDRQFILSSKKLLLSDSGFYLCAWGDRPNQPQHFGDGTRLSIL.

CDR3 residues: CASSIALAGGQTGELFF. The DNA of the CDR3 is TGTGCCAGTAGTATAGCCCTAGCGGGGGGGCAGACCGGGGAGCTGTTTTTT. The chain carries TRBV19 and TRBJ2-2, with 12 nucleotides matching TRBD2. Germline lookup yields CDR1 LNHDA and CDR2 SQIVND (reference sequence). V dropped 1 base and J dropped 5; count of bases not matched to a gene: 5. The CDR3 has 17 residues.

A few counts support this clone. The V gene is TRBV5-5, the J gene TRBJ2-7, with D unresolved. Germline V gene sequence: CDR1 SGHKS, CDR2 YYEKEE (reference sequence). The length of the CDR3 is 12 residues. Trimming removed 0 bases at V and 4 bases at J, with 5 bases between. In DNA form, the CDR3 reads TGTGCCAGCAGCTTGGAACTTTACGAGCAGTACTTC. It translates to CASSLELYEQYF. Full variable domain (remainder filled in from reference TRBV5-5 and TRBJ2-7): DAGVTQSPTHLIKTRGQQVTLRCSPISGHKSVSWYQQVLGQGPQFIFQYYEKEERGRGNFPDRFSARQFPNYSSELNVNALLLGDSALYLCASSLELYEQYFGPGTRLTVT.

As concerns this clone: This sample also contains other DNA sequences that code for the same CDR3. The V and J genes are TRBV14 and TRBJ2-3; D not certain. Germline V lookup: CDR1 SGHDN, CDR2 FVKESK. Trimming removed 1 base at V and 6 bases at J, with 14 bases between. The CDR3 extends over 15 amino acids. CDR3 sequence: CASSQVSKVRDTQYF. Here the CDR3 DNA reads TGTGCCAGCAGCCAAGTCTCCAAGGTTAGGGATACGCAGTATTTT.

The chain is built from TRBV6-4 and TRBJ2-3; perhaps TRBD1 as D (6 bases). V lost 3 bases and J 7 bases, leaving 14 bases between the germline ends. CDR1 and CDR2 from the germline V gene are MRHNA and SNTAGT. This CDR3 region has 14 residues. This chain's CDR3 is CASSEHGTRNTQYF. The CDR3 DNA is TGTGCCAGCAGTGAACACGGGACAAGGAATACGCAGTATTTT.

With respect to this clone: The junction differs from germline at one of its ends, possibly a read error. The chain employs TRBV5-4 and TRBJ1-6; a weak D match, TRBD1 (6 bases). Germline CDR1 and CDR2: SGHNT and YYREEE (reference sequence). This CDR3 has 16 residues. The CDR3 is CASSLAGAGIGSPLHF. The DNA of the CDR3 is TGCGCCAGCAGCTTGGCAGGGGCAGGGATTGGTTCACCCCTCCACTTT.

The chain carries TRBV5-4 and TRBJ2-1; D is uncertain. CDR1 is SGHNT, CDR2 YYREEE, per germline (reference sequence). Trimming cost V 0 bases and J 4 bases, with 11 bases left between them. The CDR3 loop spans 15 amino acids. In DNA form, the CDR3 reads TGTGCCAGCAGCTTGGAGAGAGAAGCTTACAATGAGCAGTTCTTC. Translating gives CASSLEREAYNEQFF.

The rearrangement joins TRBV2 to TRBJ2-3; 7 positions agree with TRBD2. The V gene end was trimmed by 7 bases and the J gene end by 6 bases; junction bases not matched to a gene: 10. The CDR3 totals 14 residues. Germline V lookup: CDR1 SNHLY, CDR2 FYNNEI. The DNA for the CDR3 is TGTGCCAGCAAAAGGGAGGGCCCGGGGGATACGCAGTATTTT. Amino acids: CASKREGPGDTQYF.

The chain carries TRBV18 and TRBJ2-1, with 9 bases aligning to TRBD2. Per the germline V gene, CDR1 is KGHSH and CDR2 is LQKENI. The V segment lost 5 bases and the J segment 4 bases; nucleotides outside the gene matches: 6. The CDR3 has 15 amino acids. The CDR3 region is CASSETSGVYNEQFF. The CDR3 bases are TGTGCCAGCTCAGAGACTAGCGGTGTTTACAATGAGCAGTTCTTC.

V usage is TRBV5-1 and J usage is TRBJ2-5, with 15 bases aligning to TRBD2. Germline loops: CDR1 SGHRS, CDR2 YFSETQ. This CDR3 is 17 amino acids long. The V gene end was trimmed by 4 bases and the J gene end by 4 bases; junction bases not matched to a gene: 8. The CDR3 nucleotides are TGCGCCAGCAGCCTATCCGGGACTAGCGGGGGGCGAGAGACCCAGTACTTC. It encodes CASSLSGTSGGRETQYF.

The J gene is TRBJ1-2, the V gene TRBV5-6; TRBD1 matches 8 bases. The ends lost 7 bases at V and 8 bases at J; junction bases unmatched: 10. This CDR3 has 13 residues. The germline V gene has CDR1 SGHDT and CDR2 YYEEEE. CDR3 in DNA: TGTGCCAGCCGGAAGACAGGGGCGAGAGGCTACACCTTC. It is translated as CASRKTGARGYTF.

The chain recombines TRBV10-3 with TRBJ1-5; no firm D call. Trimming pared 6 bases from V and 5 bases from J, leaving 11 bases between. In germline, CDR1 is ENHRY, CDR2 SYGVKD. The CDR3 sequence is 13 residues long. CDR3 loop: CAISQATDQPQHF. CDR3 DNA: TGTGCCATCAGCCAGGCGACCGATCAGCCCCAGCATTTT.

The chain carries TRBV5-1 and TRBJ1-1, with D tentatively TRBD1 (5 bases). Trimming stripped 4 bases from V and 2 bases from J, with 15 bases between. The CDR3 runs to 15 residues. Germline V gene lookup returns CDR1 SGHRS and CDR2 YFSETQ. The CDR3 nucleotides read TGCGCCAGCAGCCCCGCCGGGGCTTCTAACACTGAAGCTTTCTTT. Protein: CASSPAGASNTEAFF.

This clone was seen more than once but under ten times. This sequence joins TRBV7-9 and TRBJ1-1, with 9 nucleotides matching TRBD1. The germline V gene encodes CDR1 SEHNR and CDR2 FQNEAQ (reference sequence). V gave up 3 bases and J gave up 5 bases; unmatched junction bases: 1. The CDR3 covers 13 residues. The CDR3 protein is CASSLTGGTEAFF. The DNA for the CDR3 is TGTGCCAGCAGCTTGACAGGGGGGACTGAAGCTTTCTTT. Drawing the rest from reference TRBV7-9 and TRBJ1-1, the complete variable domain is DTGVSQNPRHKITKRGQNVTFRCDPISEHNRLYWYRQTLGQGPEFLTYFQNEAQLEKSRLLSDRFSAERPKGSFSTLEIQRTEQGDSAMYLCASSLTGGTEAFFGQGTRLTVV.

The chain couples TRBV30 to TRBJ1-5; no definite D call. The CDR3 is 16 amino acids. Germline V gives CDR1 GTSNPN, CDR2 SVGIG (reference sequence). The germline V and J ends were trimmed by 2 bases and 2 bases, with 16 bases remaining between them. The CDR3, as DNA: TGTGCCTGGAGTACGGGGAGGAGGATGGGCAATCAGCCCCAGCATTTT. Its translation: CAWSTGRRMGNQPQHF. The full variable domain, with the rest looked up from reference TRBV30 and TRBJ1-5, is SQTIHQWPATLVQPVGSPLSLECTVEGTSNPNLYWYRQAAGRGLQLLFYSVGIGQISSEVPQNLSASRPQDRQFILSSKKLLLSDSGFYLCAWSTGRRMGNQPQHFGDGTRLSIL.

The chain is built from TRBV7-2 and TRBJ2-2; 7 bases agree with TRBD1. The CDR3 totals 15 residues. Looked up from germline, CDR1 is SGHTA and CDR2 is FQGNSA. The J segment lost 0 bases and the V segment lost 5 bases, leaving 3 bases of the junction unmatched. The CDR3 loop reads CASSLTGANTGELFF. CDR3 nucleotide sequence: TGTGCCAGCAGCCTTACAGGGGCGAACACCGGGGAGCTGTTTTTT. The entire variable domain, with the rest obtained from reference TRBV7-2 and TRBJ2-2, is as follows: GAGVSQSPSNKVTEKGKDVELRCDPISGHTALYWYRQSLGQGLEFLIYFQGNSAPDKSGLPSDRFSAERTGGSVSTLTIQRTQQEDSAVYLCASSLTGANTGELFFGEGSRLTVL.

The chain combines TRBV4-3 with TRBJ2-2; D is perhaps TRBD2 (5 bases). Trimming removed 0 bases at V and 5 bases at J, with 16 bases between. Germline assignment: CDR1 LGHNA and CDR2 YSLEER. The CDR3 is 17 amino acids. The CDR3 here is CASSQDQETSGTGELFF. CDR3 DNA sequence: TGCGCCAGCAGCCAAGATCAGGAAACTAGTGGGACCGGGGAGCTGTTTTTT.

The rearrangement uses TRBV6-1 and TRBJ1-2, with 10 bases aligning to TRBD1. After removal of 0 bases from V and 8 bases from J, the junction contained 3 bases not matched to a gene. The CDR3 spans 14 residues. Germline CDR1 MNHNS, CDR2 SASEGT. CDR3 loop: CASSEATGGKGYTF. In DNA, the CDR3 is TGTGCCAGCAGTGAAGCGACAGGGGGCAAAGGCTACACCTTC.

This clone occurred once. The chain joins TRBV19 to TRBJ1-1, with a weak D call TRBD1 (6 bases). The CDR3 length is 14 residues. The ends were cut back, 4 bases at V and 9 bases at J, with 18 bases in the middle. The germline V gene has CDR1 LNHDA and CDR2 SQIVND (reference sequence). The CDR3 sequence: CASSTAPGERKAFF. In DNA, the CDR3 is TGTGCCAGTAGTACCGCCCCAGGGGAACGAAAAGCTTTCTTT. Full variable domain (rest looked up from reference TRBV19 and TRBJ1-1): DGGITQSPKYLFRKEGQNVTLSCEQNLNHDAMYWYRQDPGQGLRLIYYSQIVNDFQKGDIAEGYSVSREKKESFPLTVTSAQKNPTAFYLCASSTAPGERKAFFGQGTRLTVV.

The V and J genes are TRBV29-1 and TRBJ1-1; the D is unclear. The CDR3 totals 14 residues. In germline, CDR1 is SQVTM, CDR2 ANQGSEA. Trimming pared 3 bases from V and 8 bases from J, leaving 19 bases between. CDR3 bases: TGCAGCGTTGAGAGGGCAGCAGCCGATTCCGAAGCTTTCTTT. Residues: CSVERAAADSEAFF.

The chain combines TRBV7-8 with TRBJ2-1; possibly TRBD1 for D (5 bases). The germline V gene has CDR1 SGHVS and CDR2 FQNEAQ. The CDR3 extends over 16 amino acids. V was clipped by 5 bases and J by 0 bases, with 14 bases between them. This chain's CDR3 is CASSPQGRSSYNEQFF. The CDR3 region has the DNA TGTGCCAGCAGCCCGCAGGGTAGAAGCTCCTACAATGAGCAGTTCTTC. Combining the CDR3 with reference TRBV7-8 and TRBJ2-1 gives the whole variable domain GAGVSQSPRYKVAKRGQDVALRCDPISGHVSLFWYQQALGQGPEFLTYFQNEAQLDKSGLPSDRFFAERPEGSVSTLKIQRTQQEDSAVYLCASSPQGRSSYNEQFFGPGTRLTVL.